Following are 8 T cell receptor beta chains from one sample sequenced in a study of blood T cells in healthy people across ages. Using a J-beta primer mix together with a sample-barcoded 5' primer, a second PCR was run for roughly 7 to 12 cycles. TCRdb reanalysed the 5' RACE reads using MiXCR and keeps one entry per CDR3 protein. The sample contains about 290,000 distinct CDR3 sequences, less than 30% of which appear only once. Sequenced sample: blood. The receptor set was obtained from a woman in her 70s in good health.

This clonotype was seen once. V gene TRBV9 combines with J gene TRBJ2-5; D gene ambiguous. Germline values: CDR1 SGDLS, CDR2 YYNGEE. V lost 0 bases and J lost 4, with 7 bases in between. This CDR3 contains 13 residues. The CDR3 loop reads CASSVDLGETQYF. The CDR3 DNA is TGTGCCAGCAGCGTAGATTTAGGAGAGACCCAGTACTTC.

V usage is TRBV14 and J usage is TRBJ2-5; 8 nucleotides line up with TRBD2. CDR3 length: 15 amino acids. CDR1 and CDR2 from the germline V gene are SGHDN and FVKESK. Trimming cost V 4 bases and J 4 bases; bases outside gene matches: 8. The CDR3 loop reads CASSPTSAWAETQYF. In DNA, the CDR3 is TGTGCCAGCAGCCCGACTAGCGCCTGGGCAGAGACCCAGTACTTC.

This clonotype occurred a few times. V and J are TRBV28 and TRBJ2-2, with D possibly being TRBD2 (5 bases). Trimming stripped 6 bases from V and 0 bases from J, with 8 bases between. Germline V lookup: CDR1 MDHEN, CDR2 SYDVKM. The CDR3 has 14 amino acids. This CDR3 reads CASRGVSNTGELFF. DNA for the CDR3: TGTGCCAGCAGGGGAGTTTCGAACACCGGGGAGCTGTTTTTT.

This clonotype was seen a handful of times. The J gene is TRBJ2-5, the V gene TRBV6-4, with TRBD2 matching 9 bases. The better agreement between TRBJ2-1 and the DNA end casts doubt on the J call. Germline CDR1 reads MRHNA; CDR2 reads SNTAGT. The CDR3 loop spans 15 amino acids. CDR3 in amino acids: CASSPTSGFTHEQFF. In nucleotides, the CDR3 is TGTGCCAGCAGCCCAACTAGCGGGTTTACCCATGAGCAGTTCTTC.

This clonotype has only a few counts. V and J are TRBV12-3 or TRBV12-4 and TRBJ2-7; weak D call: TRBD1 (6 bases). There are 15 residues in the CDR3. V gave up 6 bases and J gave up 0 bases, with 15 bases separating them. The CDR3 sequence: CASSSRQVSSYEQYF. CDR3 sequence (DNA): TGTGCCAGCAGCTCGCGACAGGTTAGCTCCTACGAGCAGTACTTC.

This clonotype was recorded a few times. The chain uses TRBV15 and TRBJ1-6; TRBD1 matches at 9 bases. Germline CDR1 reads LNHNV; CDR2 reads YYDKDF (reference sequence). The junction had 8 bases not matched to a gene; V was cut back by 6 bases and J by 2 bases. The CDR3 extends over 17 amino acids. This CDR3 reads CATSFGQGSAYNSPLHF. The DNA of the CDR3 is TGTGCCACCAGTTTCGGACAGGGGAGCGCCTATAATTCACCCCTCCACTTT.

The V gene is TRBV20-1, the J gene TRBJ2-3; TRBD1 matches at 11 bases. V dropped 6 bases and J dropped 7; count of bases not matched to a gene: 12. CDR1 and CDR2 (germline): DFQATT, SNEGSKA (reference sequence). CDR3 length equals 15 residues. CDR3: CSANAGGQGVYTQYF. In DNA, the CDR3 is TGCAGTGCGAACGCGGGGGGACAGGGGGTTTATACGCAGTATTTT.

This clonotype was seen a few times. The V gene is TRBV20-1, the J gene TRBJ2-7; D remains ambiguous. The V end lost 0 bases, the J end lost 7 bases, and 10 bases lay between the germline ends. Looked up from germline, CDR1 is DFQATT and CDR2 is SNEGSKA (reference sequence). The CDR3 extends over 12 amino acids. The CDR3, as DNA: TGCAGTGCTAGAGATGATCCCTTGGAGCAGTACTTC. Residues: CSARDDPLEQYF.